This TCR beta chain originates from a study of beta chain features in type 1 diabetes. General study points: Fewer insertions but more deletions were seen at VDJ junctions in type 1 diabetes patients. A potential influence of HLA type upon TCRB rearrangement remained unresolved herein. TCRB CDR3s from Type 1 diabetes patients were moderately but significantly shorter in all four CD4+ subsets.

This CDR3 comprises 17 residues. Germline-derived CDR1 and CDR2 are LNHNV and YYDKDF (reference sequence). V was trimmed by 4 bases and J by 1 base, leaving 16 bases between them. Sorted cells reached over 98% purity in every population. The isolated RNA, all of it, was reverse transcribed, so expressed TCRB transcripts were what got sequenced. Clones were sequenced by immunoSEQ multiplex PCR, and TCRdb holds only the in-frame ones, with some missing. The repertoire consists of roughly 230,000 clones, with over 8.5% occurring once and the leading ten covering approximately 0.03%. This clone was picked up a small number of times. What it binds is not known.

Sequenced material: naive CD4+ T cells from blood. The clonotype originates from a woman aged 18-29 years in good health. V is TRBV15 and J is TRBJ2-2; maybe TRBD2 (5 bases). The CDR3 nucleotides read TGTGCCACCAGCAATATAGCGAGTGTCCGGAACACCGGGGAGCTGTTTTTT. Protein sequence: CATSNIASVRNTGELFF. Supplemented by reference TRBV15 and TRBJ2-2, the full variable domain reads DAMVIQNPRYQVTQFGKPVTLSCSQTLNHNVMYWYQQKSSQAPKLLFHYYDKDFNNEADTPDNFQSRRPNTSFCFLDIRSPGLGDTAMYLCATSNIASVRNTGELFFGEGSRLTVL.